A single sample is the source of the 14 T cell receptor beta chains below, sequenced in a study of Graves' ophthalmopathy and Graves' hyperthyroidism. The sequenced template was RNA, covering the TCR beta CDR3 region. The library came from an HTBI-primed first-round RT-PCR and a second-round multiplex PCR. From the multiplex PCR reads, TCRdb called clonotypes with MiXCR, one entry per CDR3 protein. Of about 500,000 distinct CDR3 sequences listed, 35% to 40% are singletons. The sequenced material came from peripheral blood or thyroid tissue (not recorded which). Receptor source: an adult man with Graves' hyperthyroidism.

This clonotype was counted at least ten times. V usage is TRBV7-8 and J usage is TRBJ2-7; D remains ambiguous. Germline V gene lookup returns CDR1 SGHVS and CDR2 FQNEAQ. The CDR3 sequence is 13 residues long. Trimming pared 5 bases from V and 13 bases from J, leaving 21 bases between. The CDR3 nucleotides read TGTGCCAGCAGCCGTCAAGTTCAAGGCCGGGCTTACTTC. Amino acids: CASSRQVQGRAYF.

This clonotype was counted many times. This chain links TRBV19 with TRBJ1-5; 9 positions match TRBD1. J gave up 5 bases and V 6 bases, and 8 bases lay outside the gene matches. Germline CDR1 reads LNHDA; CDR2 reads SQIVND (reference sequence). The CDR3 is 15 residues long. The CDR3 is CASSGRDRGDQPQHF. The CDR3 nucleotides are TGTGCCAGTAGCGGACGCGACAGGGGGGATCAGCCCCAGCATTTT.

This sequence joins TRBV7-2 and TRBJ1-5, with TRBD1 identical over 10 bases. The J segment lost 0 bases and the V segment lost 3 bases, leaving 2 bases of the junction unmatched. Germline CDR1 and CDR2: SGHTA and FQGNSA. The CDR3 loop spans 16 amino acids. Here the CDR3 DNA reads TGTGCCAGCAGCTTTGGGACAGGGGATAGCAATCAGCCCCAGCATTTT. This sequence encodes CASSFGTGDSNQPQHF.

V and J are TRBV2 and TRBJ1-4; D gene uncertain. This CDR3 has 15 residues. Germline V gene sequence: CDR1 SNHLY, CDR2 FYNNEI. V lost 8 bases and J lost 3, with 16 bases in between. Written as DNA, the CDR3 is TGTGCCAGCGAGCCAACGAGGGCTGCTAATGAAAAACTGTTTTTT. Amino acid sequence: CASEPTRAANEKLFF.

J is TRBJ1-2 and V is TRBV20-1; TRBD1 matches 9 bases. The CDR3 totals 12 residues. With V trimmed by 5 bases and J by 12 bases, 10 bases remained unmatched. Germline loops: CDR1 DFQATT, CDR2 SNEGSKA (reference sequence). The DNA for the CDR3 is TGCAGTGCTGGTCGGACAGGGGAAGGGGACACCTTC. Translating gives CSAGRTGEGDTF.

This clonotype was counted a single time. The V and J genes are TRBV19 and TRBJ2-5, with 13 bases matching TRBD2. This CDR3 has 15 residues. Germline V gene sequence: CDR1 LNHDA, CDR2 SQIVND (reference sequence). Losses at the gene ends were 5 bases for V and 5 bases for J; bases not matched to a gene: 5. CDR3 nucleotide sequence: TGTGCCAGTAGTGCGGGACTAGCGGGACTGGAGACCCAGTACTTC. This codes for CASSAGLAGLETQYF.

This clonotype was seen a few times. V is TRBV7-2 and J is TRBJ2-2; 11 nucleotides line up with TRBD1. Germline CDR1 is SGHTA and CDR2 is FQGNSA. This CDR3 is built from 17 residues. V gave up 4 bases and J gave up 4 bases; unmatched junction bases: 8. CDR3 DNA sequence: TGTGCCAGCAGCTCACCCGGACAGGGGGCGCGCACCGGGGAGCTGTTTTTT. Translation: CASSSPGQGARTGELFF.

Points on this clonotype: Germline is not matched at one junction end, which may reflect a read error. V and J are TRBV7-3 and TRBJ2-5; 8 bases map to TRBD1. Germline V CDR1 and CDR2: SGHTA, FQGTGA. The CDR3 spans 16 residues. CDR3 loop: CASSSWTGMGLETQYF. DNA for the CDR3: TGTGCTAGCAGCTCATGGACAGGGATGGGTCTCGAGACCCAGTACTTC.

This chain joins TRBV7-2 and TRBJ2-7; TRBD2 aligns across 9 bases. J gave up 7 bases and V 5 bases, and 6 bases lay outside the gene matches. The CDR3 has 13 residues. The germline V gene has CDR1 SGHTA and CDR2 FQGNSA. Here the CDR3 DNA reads TGTGCCAGCAGCAATAGCGGGGGCTGGGAGCAGTACTTC. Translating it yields CASSNSGGWEQYF.

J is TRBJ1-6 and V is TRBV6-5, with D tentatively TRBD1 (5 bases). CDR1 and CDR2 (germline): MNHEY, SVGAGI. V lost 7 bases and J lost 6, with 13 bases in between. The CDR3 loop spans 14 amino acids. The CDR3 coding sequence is TGTGCCAGCACCCATACGGGGGGTAATTCACCCCTCCACTTT. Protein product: CASTHTGGNSPLHF.

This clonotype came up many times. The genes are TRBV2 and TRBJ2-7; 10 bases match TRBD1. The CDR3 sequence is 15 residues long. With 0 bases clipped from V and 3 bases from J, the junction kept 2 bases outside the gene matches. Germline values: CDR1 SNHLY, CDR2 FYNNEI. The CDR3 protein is CASSEAGTGDYEQYF. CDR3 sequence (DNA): TGTGCCAGCAGTGAAGCAGGGACAGGGGACTACGAGCAGTACTTC.

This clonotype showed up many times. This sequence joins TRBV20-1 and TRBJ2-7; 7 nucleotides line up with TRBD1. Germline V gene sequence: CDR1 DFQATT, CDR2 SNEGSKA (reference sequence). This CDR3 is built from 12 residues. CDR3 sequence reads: CSIGQGAYEQYF. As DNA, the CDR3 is TGCAGCATCGGGCAGGGGGCCTACGAGCAGTACTTC.

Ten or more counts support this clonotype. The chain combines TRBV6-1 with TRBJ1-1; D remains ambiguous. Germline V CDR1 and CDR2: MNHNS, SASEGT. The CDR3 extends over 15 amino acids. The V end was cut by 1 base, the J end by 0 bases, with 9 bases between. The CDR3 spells CASSEGLGMNTEAFF. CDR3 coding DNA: TGTGCCAGCAGTGAAGGGTTGGGGATGAACACTGAAGCTTTCTTT.

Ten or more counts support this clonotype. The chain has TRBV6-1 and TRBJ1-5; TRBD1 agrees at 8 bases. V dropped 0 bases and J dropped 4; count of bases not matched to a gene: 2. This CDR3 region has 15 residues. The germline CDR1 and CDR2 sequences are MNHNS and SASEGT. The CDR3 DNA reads TGTGCCAGCAGTGAAGCTAGGACAGGGAATCAGCCCCAGCATTTT. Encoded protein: CASSEARTGNQPQHF.